A single sample gave rise to the 24 T cell receptor beta chains below, sequenced in a study of blood T cells in healthy people across ages. It was with a sample-barcoded 5' primer and a J-beta primer mix that a second PCR of about 6 to 12 cycles was run. TCRdb processed the 5' RACE reads anew with MiXCR; each CDR3 protein has one entry. The table includes roughly 1,300,000 distinct CDR3 sequences, around 59% detected once. Sequencing was done on a sample of blood. The source of these receptors is a man aged 18 to 30 in good health.

The chain combines TRBV4-2 with TRBJ1-2; possible D gene TRBD1, 6 bases. The CDR3 runs 14 residues. Germline loops: CDR1 LGHNA, CDR2 YNFKEQ. V lost 0 bases and J 8 bases, leaving 13 bases between the germline ends. Here the CDR3 DNA reads TGTGCCAGCAGCCAAGATCGGGGGGCATGGGGCTACACCTTC. Its translation: CASSQDRGAWGYTF.

This clonotype has more than one count but fewer than ten. V and J are TRBV2 and TRBJ2-3; 11 bases are shared with TRBD2. The CDR3 is 17 amino acids. V lost 5 bases, J lost 2 bases, and 9 bases stayed unmatched. CDR1 SNHLY and CDR2 FYNNEI come from the germline V gene. The DNA of the CDR3 is TGTGCCAGCAGTCTCCCGGTAGCGGGAGGGCCCACAGATACGCAGTATTTT. Protein: CASSLPVAGGPTDTQYF. The complete variable domain, with remaining parts taken from reference TRBV2 and TRBJ2-3, reads EPEVTQTPSHQVTQMGQEVILRCVPISNHLYFYWYRQILGQKVEFLVSFYNNEISEKSEIFDDQFSVERPDGSNFTLKIRSTKLEDSAMYFCASSLPVAGGPTDTQYFGPGTRLTVL.

This clonotype was recorded many times. This chain connects TRBV4-1 to TRBJ2-7; D unclear. Trimming stripped 1 base from V and 6 bases from J, with 4 bases between. Germline V lookup: CDR1 MGHRA, CDR2 YSYEKL. This CDR3 contains 11 residues. The CDR3 loop is CASSQGAEQYF. In DNA form, the CDR3 reads TGCGCCAGCAGCCAAGGGGCCGAGCAGTACTTC.

The chain has TRBV7-9 and TRBJ2-7; possible D gene TRBD1, 6 bases. Germline lookup yields CDR1 SEHNR and CDR2 FQNEAQ (reference sequence). The CDR3 loop spans 14 amino acids. Trimming stripped 5 bases from V and 1 base from J, with 12 bases between. The CDR3: CASSHTGMSYEQYF. The CDR3, as DNA: TGTGCCAGCAGCCATACAGGGATGTCCTACGAGCAGTACTTC.

The V gene is TRBV28, the J gene TRBJ2-4; D unclear. The germline V and J ends were trimmed by 5 bases and 6 bases, with 14 bases remaining between them. This CDR3 contains 14 residues. Germline loops: CDR1 MDHEN, CDR2 SYDVKM. CDR3 DNA sequence: TGTGCCAGCAGTGCGATGACATGGGTAAACATTCAGTACTTC. This encodes CASSAMTWVNIQYF. The variable domain in full, completed from reference TRBV28 and TRBJ2-4, reads DVKVTQSSRYLVKRTGEKVFLECVQDMDHENMFWYRQDPGLGLRLIYFSYDVKMKEKGDIPEGYSVSREKKERFSLILESASTNQTSMYLCASSAMTWVNIQYFGAGTRLSVL.

The chain couples TRBV28 to TRBJ1-4; TRBD1 aligns across 7 bases. V shed 6 bases and J 0 bases; nucleotides not matched to a gene: 4. The germline V gene has CDR1 MDHEN and CDR2 SYDVKM. This CDR3 has 15 amino acids. Here the CDR3 DNA reads TGTGCCAGCAGACCTACAGGGGCAACTAATGAAAAACTGTTTTTT. As protein: CASRPTGATNEKLFF.

This chain connects TRBV10-1 to TRBJ1-1; 8 bases fit TRBD1. The CDR3 has 12 residues. Germline values: CDR1 WNHNN, CDR2 SYGVQD (reference sequence). The ends lost 6 bases at V and 10 bases at J; junction bases unmatched: 7. CDR3 protein: CASSEIDRGAFF. Here the CDR3 DNA reads TGCGCCAGCAGCGAGATCGACAGGGGAGCTTTCTTT.

The chain has TRBV20-1 and TRBJ1-1; unclear D gene. Trimming pared 4 bases from V and 4 bases from J, leaving 10 bases between. Per the germline V gene, CDR1 is DFQATT and CDR2 is SNEGSKA (reference sequence). This CDR3 contains 12 residues. The CDR3 spells CSAMGLSTEAFF. The CDR3 coding sequence is TGCAGTGCTATGGGGTTGAGCACTGAAGCTTTCTTT.

The chain combines TRBV7-8 with TRBJ2-3, with TRBD2 matching 13 bases. The ends lost 3 bases at V and 6 bases at J; junction bases unmatched: 9. This CDR3 comprises 17 residues. Germline V gene sequence: CDR1 SGHVS, CDR2 FQNEAQ. This chain's CDR3 is CASSFLLAGGPGDTQYF. The CDR3 DNA is TGTGCCAGCAGCTTCCTACTAGCGGGAGGGCCCGGGGATACGCAGTATTTT. Full variable domain (rest looked up from reference TRBV7-8 and TRBJ2-3): GAGVSQSPRYKVAKRGQDVALRCDPISGHVSLFWYQQALGQGPEFLTYFQNEAQLDKSGLPSDRFFAERPEGSVSTLKIQRTQQEDSAVYLCASSFLLAGGPGDTQYFGPGTRLTVL.

Details on this clonotype: A junction end diverges from the germline sequence, so it may reflect a read error. The CDR3 loop reads CSALGQGRGHGSTF. CDR3 sequence (DNA): TGCAGTGCCCTAGGGCAGGGGAGAGGGCATGGCTCCACCTTC. This chain connects TRBV20-1 to TRBJ1-2; tentative D call: TRBD1 (6 bases). CDR3 length: 14 amino acids. Per germline, CDR1 DFQATT and CDR2 SNEGSKA (reference sequence).

The genes are TRBV29-1 and TRBJ2-7; the D is unclear. Germline CDR1 and CDR2: SQVTM and ANQGSEA. Trimming took 4 bases from V and 2 from J, leaving 12 bases between them. This CDR3 contains 13 residues. The CDR3 spells CSVVAPLPYEQYF. The CDR3 nucleotides are TGCAGCGTTGTGGCACCTCTTCCCTACGAGCAGTACTTC.

This chain uses TRBV20-1 with TRBJ2-5; unclear D gene. V was cut by 2 bases and J by 5 bases, with 12 bases left in between. There are 13 residues in the CDR3. The germline CDR1 and CDR2 sequences are DFQATT and SNEGSKA (reference sequence). The CDR3 DNA reads TGCAGTGCTAGATCGGATCTGGGGGAGACCCAGTACTTC. It encodes CSARSDLGETQYF.

In its sample, this clonotype was seen a few times. The chain uses TRBV20-1 and TRBJ2-3, with 14 positions matching TRBD2. Looked up from germline, CDR1 is DFQATT and CDR2 is SNEGSKA (reference sequence). CDR3 length: 15 residues. With V trimmed by 6 bases and J by 3 bases, 5 bases remained unmatched. CDR3 amino acids: CSATGLAGVTDTQYF. In nucleotides, the CDR3 is TGCAGTGCCACGGGACTAGCGGGAGTTACAGATACGCAGTATTTT.

The rearrangement links TRBV20-1 to TRBJ1-1; possible D gene TRBD1, 6 bases. With 0 bases removed from V and 8 bases from J, the gap between germline ends came to 16 bases. This CDR3 is built from 14 residues. CDR1 is DFQATT, CDR2 SNEGSKA, per germline (reference sequence). The CDR3 loop reads CSARDPAGAGEAFF. CDR3 DNA: TGCAGTGCTAGAGATCCCGCAGGGGCGGGCGAAGCTTTCTTT.

Note on this clonotype: Mismatch with germline at one junction end may stem from a read error. The chain employs TRBV25-1 and TRBJ2-7; tentatively, D is TRBD1 (6 bases). The length of the CDR3 is 12 residues. Germline V CDR1 and CDR2: MGHDK, SYGVNS. The CDR3 DNA follows: TGTGCCAGCAGGGAATGGGGGCACGAGCAGTACTTC. Encoded protein: CASREWGHEQYF.

This clonotype was counted a single time. The chain is built from TRBV12-3 or TRBV12-4 and TRBJ2-1; 12 nucleotides match TRBD2. The CDR3 length is 15 residues. V lost 2 bases and J lost 9; bases outside the gene matches: 5. The CDR3 DNA reads as TGTGCCAGCAGTTTACTAGCGGGAGGGCCGCGTGAGCAGTTCTTC. Amino acid sequence: CASSLLAGGPREQFF.

The rearrangement links TRBV11-3 to TRBJ2-1; possible D gene TRBD2, 5 bases. V lost 4 bases to trimming and J lost 7 bases, with 14 bases between them. Germline V gene lookup returns CDR1 SGHNT and CDR2 YENEEA. The CDR3 loop spans 14 amino acids. CDR3 sequence (DNA): TGTGCCAGCAGCTCGGCGGCTAGCCCGAATGAGCAGTTCTTC. Its protein product is CASSSAASPNEQFF.

This clonotype was detected only a few times. The chain has TRBV7-2 and TRBJ2-4; either TRBD1 or TRBD2 may fit D (6 bases each). This CDR3 is 17 amino acids long. V shed 4 bases and J shed 2 bases, with 18 bases lying between them. Per germline, CDR1 SGHTA and CDR2 FQGNSA. CDR3 sequence reads: CASSSLGGVMTKNIQYF. The DNA for the CDR3 is TGTGCCAGCAGCTCCCTGGGGGGCGTCATGACCAAAAACATTCAGTACTTC.

The chain recombines TRBV4-1 with TRBJ2-4; 9 bases align to TRBD2. The end of the DNA aligns better with TRBJ2-7, so the J call may be wrong. The CDR3 runs to 17 residues. Germline V gene data show CDR1 as MGHRA and CDR2 as YSYEKL. CDR3: CASSQKPGLADYDEQYF. The CDR3 nucleotides read TGCGCCAGCAGCCAAAAACCGGGACTAGCAGACTACGACGAGCAGTACTTC.

This sequence joins TRBV7-9 and TRBJ2-5; no clear D gene. The CDR3 is 15 amino acids. The V gene's germline CDR1 is SEHNR and CDR2 FQNEAQ (reference sequence). V lost 2 bases and J lost 0, with 10 bases in between. CDR3 coding DNA: TGTGCCAGCAGCTTAAGGCGGCAGAACCAAGAGACCCAGTACTTC. This codes for CASSLRRQNQETQYF. Full variable domain (outside the CDR3, taken from reference TRBV7-9 and TRBJ2-5): DTGVSQNPRHKITKRGQNVTFRCDPISEHNRLYWYRQTLGQGPEFLTYFQNEAQLEKSRLLSDRFSAERPKGSFSTLEIQRTEQGDSAMYLCASSLRRQNQETQYFGPGTRLLVL.

This clonotype came up a few times. The J gene is TRBJ2-5, the V gene TRBV12-3 or TRBV12-4; D gene ambiguous. V was shortened by 3 bases and J by 2 bases, with 13 bases between the two germline ends. This CDR3 contains 15 residues. CDR3 protein: CASSFALIDQETQYF. The DNA of the CDR3 is TGTGCCAGCAGTTTCGCCTTAATAGATCAAGAGACCCAGTACTTC.

J is TRBJ1-2 and V is TRBV5-1, with D maybe TRBD1 (6 bases). V was trimmed by 4 bases and J by 6 bases, leaving 19 bases between them. The CDR3 is made up of 15 amino acids. Germline CDR1 is SGHRS and CDR2 is YFSETQ. CDR3 amino acids: CASSLMLGTGHGYTF. The DNA of the CDR3 is TGCGCCAGCAGCCTAATGCTTGGAACAGGGCATGGCTACACCTTC.

This clonotype was picked up one time. The chain carries TRBV7-9 and TRBJ1-4; a weak D match, TRBD1 (5 bases). The CDR3 loop spans 15 amino acids. V was cut by 4 bases and J by 2 bases, with 11 bases left in between. Germline V gene sequence: CDR1 SEHNR, CDR2 FQNEAQ (reference sequence). The CDR3 DNA reads TGTGCCAGCAGCTACGTGGGGGGGACTAATGAAAAACTGTTTTTT. Translating it yields CASSYVGGTNEKLFF.

The rearrangement uses TRBV5-8 and TRBJ2-3; 8 nucleotides match TRBD2. Germline CDR1 reads SGHTS; CDR2 reads YDEGEE. The CDR3 has 16 amino acids. Trimming removed 4 bases from V and 1 base from J; junction bases left unmatched: 8. CDR3 sequence: CASSPRFSGGTDTQYF. In DNA, the CDR3 is TGTGCCAGCAGCCCGCGGTTTAGCGGGGGCACAGATACGCAGTATTTT.